This T cell receptor (beta chain) is from a study of PD-1 blockade in classical Hodgkin lymphoma. General study findings and limits: Baseline TCR diversity was reportedly lower in newly diagnosed patients than healthy donors.

Here immunoSEQ multiplex PCR was the method, and the copy in TCRdb shows in-frame clones only, minus some. The table records around 17,000 clones, 84% of them present only once. CDR1 and CDR2 (germline): MNHEY, SVGAGI. The junction had 10 bases not matched to a gene; V was cut back by 4 bases and J by 8 bases. The CDR3 is 15 amino acids. Time point here: newly diagnosed, previously untreated cHL patient sample. The authors used newly diagnosed, untreated classical Hodgkin lymphoma PBMCs as comparison. Concerning this clone: Its antigen remains unknown.

Input material: peripheral blood mononuclear cells (PBMCs). The chain combines TRBV6-5 with TRBJ1-4, with 7 bases matching TRBD1. This sequence originates from a human donor with classical Hodgkin lymphoma. The CDR3 region has the DNA TGTGCCAGCAGTTCCCGCGCTGGGACAGTCGAAAAACTGTTTTTT. It specifies CASSSRAGTVEKLFF.